The clone carrying this T cell receptor beta chain was observed once. Profiling relied on immunoSEQ multiplex PCR, and the TCRdb table lists in-frame clones only, not all of them. The profile shows around 130,000 clones, approximately 95% of them singletons. This sample was included in a study of control samples from healthy donors and cancer patients. CDR1 is GTSNPN and CDR2 is SVGIG in the germline V gene (reference sequence). V was cut by 2 bases and J by 6 bases, with 10 bases left in between. The CDR3 spans 13 residues. The V and J genes are TRBV30 and TRBJ2-2; D possibly corresponds to TRBD1 (6 bases). The source material was blood. This TCR derives from a young man in good health. Here the CDR3 reads CAWSRTVSGELFF. In DNA form, the CDR3 reads TGTGCCTGGAGTAGGACAGTATCCGGGGAGCTGTTTTTT.